This T cell receptor (beta chain) was identified during a study of Graves' ophthalmopathy and Graves' hyperthyroidism. Study-level findings and limits: In predicting ophthalmopathy progression, the model reached over 55% sensitivity and under 75% specificity.

CDR3 length equals 15 residues. With 0 bases removed from V and 3 bases from J, the gap between germline ends came to 12 bases. Germline CDR1 SGDLS, CDR2 YYNGEE. This clonotype was detected many times. What it recognizes is unknown. RNA transcripts yielded amplified TCR beta CDR3 regions. HTBI-primed RT-PCR formed the first round, and a multiplex PCR formed the second. One entry per CDR3 protein, called by TCRdb with MiXCR from the multiplex PCR reads. The table includes 300,000 to 450,000 distinct CDR3 sequences, roughly a sixth detected once. The clonotype comes from an adult woman with stable Graves' hyperthyroidism. The sample consisted of peripheral blood. This chain uses TRBV9 with TRBJ2-5; D may be TRBD2 (6 bases). In nucleotides, the CDR3 is TGTGCCAGCAGCGTAGGAACCGGCGGGGAAGAGACCCAGTACTTC. Protein: CASSVGTGGEETQYF.